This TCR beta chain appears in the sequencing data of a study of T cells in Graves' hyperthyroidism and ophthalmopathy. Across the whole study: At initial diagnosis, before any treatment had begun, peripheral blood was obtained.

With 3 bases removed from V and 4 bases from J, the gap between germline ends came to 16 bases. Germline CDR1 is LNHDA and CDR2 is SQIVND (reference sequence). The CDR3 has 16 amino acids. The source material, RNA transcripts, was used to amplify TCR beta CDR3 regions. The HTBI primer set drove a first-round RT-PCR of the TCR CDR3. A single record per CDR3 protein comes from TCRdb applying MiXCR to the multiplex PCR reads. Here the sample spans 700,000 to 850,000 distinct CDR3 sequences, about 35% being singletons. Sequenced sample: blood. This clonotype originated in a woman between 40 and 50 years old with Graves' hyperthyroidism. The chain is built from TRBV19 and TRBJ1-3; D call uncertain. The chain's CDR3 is CASSIEARYTGNTIYF. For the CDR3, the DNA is TGTGCCAGTAGTATCGAGGCCCGGTATACGGGAAACACCATATATTTT.